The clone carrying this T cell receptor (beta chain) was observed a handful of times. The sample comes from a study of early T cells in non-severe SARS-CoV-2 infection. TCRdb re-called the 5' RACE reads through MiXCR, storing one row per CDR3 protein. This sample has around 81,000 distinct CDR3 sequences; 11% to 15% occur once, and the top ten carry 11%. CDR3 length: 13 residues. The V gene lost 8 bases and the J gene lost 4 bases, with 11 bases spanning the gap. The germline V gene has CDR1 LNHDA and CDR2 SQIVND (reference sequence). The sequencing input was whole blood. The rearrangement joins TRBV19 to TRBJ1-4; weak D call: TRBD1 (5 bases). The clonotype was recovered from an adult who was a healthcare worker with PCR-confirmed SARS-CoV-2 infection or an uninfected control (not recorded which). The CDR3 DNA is TGTGCCAGTGTGGGACGTAATAATGAAAAACTGTTTTTT. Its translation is CASVGRNNEKLFF.